This T cell receptor beta chain was identified during a study of cytomegalovirus exposure and HLA in healthy donors. Study-wide findings and caveats: Compared with the roughly 670-donor mean, an Asian-associated ancestry cluster reportedly had fewer N-insertions, according to a later analysis. Using a false discovery rate of 0.05, a later analysis showed that about 16,000 TCR beta sequences were associated with HLA alleles. Most TCR sequences showed up rarely, but some public TCRs showed up in many donors.

Primers included in the PCR were 60 Vbeta and 13 Jbeta primers. Produced via immunoSEQ multiplex PCR; TCRdb's table is partial and in-frame only. The sample consists of 88,000 or so clones, approximately 60% of them appearing once. In regard to this clone: What it binds is not known.

The J segment lost 4 bases and the V segment lost 0 bases, leaving 5 bases of the junction unmatched. The germline CDR1 and CDR2 sequences are SGHRS and YFSETQ. The CDR3 sequence is 16 residues long. Sequenced input: PBMCs. The sequence came from a male donor in good health and CMV-seropositive. V is TRBV5-1 and J is TRBJ2-1, with TRBD2 identical over 9 bases. This chain's CDR3 is CASSLATSGRYNEQFF. The CDR3 region has the DNA TGCGCCAGCAGCTTGGCGACGAGCGGGAGGTACAATGAGCAGTTCTTC.